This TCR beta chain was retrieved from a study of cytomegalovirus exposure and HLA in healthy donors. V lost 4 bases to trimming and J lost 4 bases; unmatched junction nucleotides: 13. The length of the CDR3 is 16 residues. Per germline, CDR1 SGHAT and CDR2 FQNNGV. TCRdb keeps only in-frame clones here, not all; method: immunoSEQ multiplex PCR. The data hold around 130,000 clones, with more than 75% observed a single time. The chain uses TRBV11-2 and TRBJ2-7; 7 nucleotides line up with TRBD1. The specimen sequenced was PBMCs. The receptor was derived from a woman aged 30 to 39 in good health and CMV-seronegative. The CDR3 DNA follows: TGTGCCAGCAGCTCATTCCGTCGACAGGGTTCTTACGAGCAGTACTTC. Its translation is CASSSFRRQGSYEQYF.